This T cell receptor (beta chain) was obtained from a study of blood T cell repertoires in COVID-19. Across the study: Specimens from acute and convalescent COVID-19 originated in the United States, Italy and Spain. T cells, B-cell-depleted T cells, or PBMCs supplied cDNA or gDNA.

The germline CDR1 and CDR2 sequences are LNHDA and SQIVND (reference sequence). Trimming at V came to 5 bases and at J to 3 bases, leaving 6 bases not matched to a gene. CDR3 length equals 14 residues. In the authors' workflow: Amplification of reference gene primers was used by the study to estimate nucleated cell counts. Profiling relied on immunoSEQ multiplex PCR, and the TCRdb table lists in-frame clones only, not all of them. That table supplies the V and J calls and clone size; D and trimming were determined from the DNA. The table has 300,000 to 400,000 clones, 70% to 90% seen once. This chain connects TRBV19 to TRBJ2-7; 8 bases agree with TRBD1. What was sequenced was peripheral blood. The TCR sequence derives from a woman aged 45-59 years with active or convalescent COVID-19. DNA of the CDR3: TGTGCCAGTAGTCTCAGGGGGCAGGACTACGAGCAGTACTTC. Translation: CASSLRGQDYEQYF.